Listed below are T cell receptor beta chains from one sample, sequenced in a study of Graves' ophthalmopathy and Graves' hyperthyroidism. TCRdb re-called the multiplex PCR reads through MiXCR, storing one row per CDR3 protein. The data contain about 620,000 distinct CDR3 sequences, 22% of them singletons. Source material: peripheral blood. The receptors were sampled from a woman younger than 35 with stable Graves' hyperthyroidism. Some clones in this sample may be carry-over from other donors' samples. Each CDR3 is given with its conserved first and last residue. The D gene is left open where the match is weak. Expanded clones get a size class; other rows say once, few or many, or leave the size out.

J: TRBJ2-7; V: TRBV20-1; D: TRBD1; size: NA; CDR3: CSVSDRANYEQYF; DNA: TGCAGTGTCTCCGACAGGGCAAACTACGAGCAGTACTTC
J: TRBJ1-2; V: TRBV12-3/TRBV12-4; D: NA; size: many; CDR3: CASSLAPKSIHGYTF; DNA: TGTGCCAGCAGTTTAGCGCCCAAGTCCATCCATGGCTACACCTTC
J: TRBJ1-1; V: TRBV5-1; D: TRBD1; size: many; CDR3: CASSSGTDTMNTEAFF; DNA: TGCGCCAGCAGCTCAGGGACAGACACCATGAACACTGAAGCTTTCTTT
J: TRBJ2-7; V: TRBV7-8; D: TRBD1; size: many; CDR3: CASNGDSYEQYF; DNA: TGTGCCAGCAACGGGGACAGCTACGAGCAGTACTTC
J: TRBJ1-1; V: TRBV20-1; D: NA; size: many; CDR3: CSARAHSNTEAFF; DNA: TGCAGTGCTAGAGCTCACTCGAACACTGAAGCTTTCTTT
J: TRBJ2-5; V: TRBV7-9; D: NA; size: few; CDR3: CASSLADGGVETQYF; DNA: TGTGCCAGCAGCTTAGCTGACGGTGGGGTGGAGACCCAGTACTTC
J: TRBJ1-1; V: TRBV3-1; D: NA; size: few; CDR3: CASSQVGVLDTEAFF; DNA: TGTGCCAGCAGCCAAGTAGGGGTTTTGGACACTGAAGCTTTCTTT
J: TRBJ2-7; V: TRBV19; D: TRBD2; size: NA; CDR3: CASSIGSGGEQYF; DNA: TGTGCCAGTAGTATTGGAAGCGGGGGGGAGCAGTACTTC
J: TRBJ2-7; V: TRBV6-5; D: TRBD1; size: many; CDR3: CASSWDRESQQYF; DNA: TGTGCCAGCAGTTGGGACAGGGAAAGTCAGCAGTACTTC
J: TRBJ1-1; V: TRBV6-5; D: NA; size: many; CDR3: CASSYFPGARNTEAFF; DNA: TGTGCCAGCAGTTACTTTCCGGGGGCCCGGAACACTGAAGCTTTCTTT
J: TRBJ2-3; V: TRBV30; D: TRBD1; size: few; CDR3: CAYAEQGASTDTQYF; DNA: TGTGCCTACGCAGAGCAGGGGGCTTCCACGGATACGCAGTATTTT
J: TRBJ2-4; V: TRBV6-2/TRBV6-3; D: NA; size: many; CDR3: CASSDSLAKNIKYF; DNA: TGTGCCAGCAGCGACAGTTTAGCCAAAAACATTAAGTACTTC
J: TRBJ1-5; V: TRBV29-1; D: NA; size: many; CDR3: CSVGVNSNQPQHF; DNA: TGCAGCGTTGGAGTGAATAGCAATCAGCCCCAGCATTTT
J: TRBJ1-2; V: TRBV15; D: NA; size: NA; CDR3: CATSLGHINYGYTF; DNA: TGTGCCACCAGCCTAGGACATATCAACTATGGCTACACCTTC
J: TRBJ1-1; V: TRBV13; D: NA; size: NA; CDR3: CASSFGRTYTEAFF; DNA: TGTGCCAGCAGCTTCGGCAGAACTTACACTGAAGCTTTCTTT
J: TRBJ2-4; V: TRBV4-1; D: NA; size: NA; CDR3: CASRRPGDIQYF; DNA: TGCGCCAGCCGACGACCCGGGGACATTCAGTACTTC
J: TRBJ1-2; V: TRBV6-5; D: NA; size: NA; CDR3: CASSYSDRYGYTF; DNA: TGTGCCAGCAGTTACTCGGATCGTTATGGCTACACCTTC
J: TRBJ1-2; V: TRBV2; D: TRBD1; size: many; CDR3: CASKSFVGQNVLRDGYTF; DNA: TGTGCCAGCAAATCTTTCGTGGGACAGAATGTATTACGCGATGGCTACACCTTC
J: TRBJ1-2; V: TRBV14; D: NA; size: many; CDR3: CASSPIRDGRIPYGYTF; DNA: TGTGCCAGCAGCCCAATCCGGGACGGCAGAATTCCCTATGGCTACACCTTC
J: TRBJ2-5; V: TRBV12-3/TRBV12-4; D: TRBD2; size: many; CDR3: CASSLRASGGLRQETQYF; DNA: TGTGCCAGCAGTTTAAGGGCTAGCGGGGGGCTTAGACAAGAGACCCAGTACTTC
J: TRBJ2-7; V: TRBV29-1; D: TRBD1; size: many; CDR3: CSVRGQGAYEQYF; DNA: TGCAGCGTTCGGGGACAGGGGGCTTACGAGCAGTACTTC
J: TRBJ2-7; V: TRBV6-2/TRBV6-3; D: NA; size: NA; CDR3: CASSYGGVDYEQYF; DNA: TGTGCCAGCAGTTACGGTGGAGTGGACTACGAGCAGTACTTC
J: TRBJ2-5; V: TRBV12-3/TRBV12-4; D: TRBD1; size: many; CDR3: CASSQGAAETRYF; DNA: TGTGCCAGCAGTCAGGGGGCGGCGGAGACCCGGTACTTC
J: TRBJ1-5; V: TRBV27; D: NA; size: NA; CDR3: CASSFRYVDQPQHF; DNA: TGTGCCAGCAGTTTCAGGTATGTGGATCAGCCCCAGCATTTT
J: TRBJ2-7; V: TRBV12-3/TRBV12-4; D: NA; size: many; CDR3: CASSLVGDPLYEQYF; DNA: TGTGCCAGCAGTTTAGTGGGGGACCCATTATACGAGCAGTACTTC
J: TRBJ1-1; V: TRBV15; D: NA; size: many; CDR3: CATSRAGYTGNTEAFF; DNA: TGTGCCACCAGCAGGGCTGGATACACGGGGAACACTGAAGCTTTCTTT
J: TRBJ1-6; V: TRBV25-1; D: NA; size: NA; CDR3: CASSETSYNSPLHF; DNA: TGTGCCAGCAGTGAAACGTCCTATAATTCACCCCTCCACTTT
J: TRBJ2-5; V: TRBV28; D: TRBD2; size: NA; CDR3: CASSWTLAGGQETQYF; DNA: TGTGCCAGCAGTTGGACACTAGCGGGGGGGCAAGAGACCCAGTACTTC
J: TRBJ1-2; V: TRBV6-1; D: NA; size: few; CDR3: CASTRSPNYGYTF; DNA: TGTGCCAGCACCAGATCGCCTAACTATGGCTACACCTTC
J: TRBJ2-5; V: TRBV5-1; D: TRBD1; size: many; CDR3: CASSARQGIGETQYF; DNA: TGCGCCAGCAGCGCTCGACAGGGCATTGGAGAGACCCAGTACTTC
J: TRBJ2-5; V: TRBV28; D: NA; size: many; CDR3: CASSLWLRGETQCF; DNA: TGTGCCAGCAGTTTATGGCTTAGAGGGGAGACCCAGTGCTTC
J: TRBJ2-1; V: TRBV28; D: TRBD2; size: many; CDR3: CASSSPQRTSSVVDEQFF; DNA: TGTGCCAGCAGTTCCCCCCAAAGGACTAGCTCGGTTGTAGATGAGCAGTTCTTC